This section outlines one TCR beta chain sequence together with its context. Its target is unknown. This sample was taken from a study of human T cells and chemical hapten exposure. Findings and caveats of the study: Versus controls, expanded TCRs had significantly more large CDR3 similarity clusters.

CDR1 and CDR2 (germline): KGHDR, SFDVKD. The V gene lost 7 bases and the J gene lost 2 bases, with 25 bases spanning the gap. This CDR3 is built from 19 residues. Stated time point: patch test 2, 6 weeks after DPC sensitization. Documented treatment: therapeutic diphenylcyclopropenone sensitization with weekly scalp DPC. The study used a library that attached unique molecular identifiers to individual cDNA molecules. TCRdb reprocessed the RACE reads via MiXCR and lists one record per CDR3 protein. The data contain just over 350,000 distinct CDR3 sequences, about 6% of them singletons. The rearrangement uses TRBV24-1 and TRBJ2-2; no definite D call. The sample was whole blood, taken in connection with sensitization to the hapten diphenylcyclopropenone (DPC). This receptor was taken from a woman younger than 35 with alopecia areata. Some clones in this sample may be carry-over from other donors' samples. In DNA, the CDR3 is TGTGCCACCAGGCCGCACAGACATTGTAACACTATCAACACCGGGGAGCTGTTTTTT. This codes for CATRPHRHCNTINTGELFF.